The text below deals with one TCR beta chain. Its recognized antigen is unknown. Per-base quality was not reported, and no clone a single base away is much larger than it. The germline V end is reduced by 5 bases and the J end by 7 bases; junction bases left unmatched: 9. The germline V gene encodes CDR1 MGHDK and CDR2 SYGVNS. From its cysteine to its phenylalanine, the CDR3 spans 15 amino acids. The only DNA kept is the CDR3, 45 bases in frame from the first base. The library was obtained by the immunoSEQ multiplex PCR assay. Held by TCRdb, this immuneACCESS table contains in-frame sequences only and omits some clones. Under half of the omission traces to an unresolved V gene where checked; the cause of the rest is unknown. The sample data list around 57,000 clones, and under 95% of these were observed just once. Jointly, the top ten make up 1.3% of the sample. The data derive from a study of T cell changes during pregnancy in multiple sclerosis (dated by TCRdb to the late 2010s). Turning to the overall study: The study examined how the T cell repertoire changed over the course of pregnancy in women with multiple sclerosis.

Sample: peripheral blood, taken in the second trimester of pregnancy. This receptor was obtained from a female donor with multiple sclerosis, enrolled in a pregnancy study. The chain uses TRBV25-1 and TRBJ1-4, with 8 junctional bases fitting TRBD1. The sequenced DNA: TGTGCCAGCAGTCATAGGGACAGGAACTCTGAAAAACTGTTTTTT. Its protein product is CASSHRDRNSEKLFF. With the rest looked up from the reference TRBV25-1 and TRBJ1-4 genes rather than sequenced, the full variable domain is EADIYQTPRYLVIGTGKKITLECSQTMGHDKMYWYQQDPGMELHLIHYSYGVNSTEKGDLSSESTVSRIRTEHFPLTLESARPSHTSQYLCASSHRDRNSEKLFFGSGTQLSVL.